Below are 3 T cell receptor beta chains sequenced from a single sample in a study of T-cell memory formation after mild COVID-19. TCRdb re-called the 5' RACE reads with MiXCR, one entry per CDR3 protein. The table shows approximately 260,000 distinct CDR3 sequences, with around 17% occurring only once. The specimen was PBMCs or a T cell subset sorted from them (not recorded which). Every receptor here comes from a man aged 18 to 29 who had mild COVID-19 (a few samples of this study predate the infection). Cell type and time point are not known.

The chain recombines TRBV7-9 with TRBJ2-5; 7 bases line up with TRBD2. V dropped 6 bases and J dropped 5; count of bases not matched to a gene: 9. Germline V gene data show CDR1 as SEHNR and CDR2 as FQNEAQ (reference sequence). The CDR3 runs to 14 residues. The CDR3 nucleotides are TGTGCCAGCAGTCAGCGGGGTACGGCGGAGACCCAGTACTTC. Its translation: CASSQRGTAETQYF.

This clonotype was seen a few times. The chain employs TRBV7-2 and TRBJ2-2, with 11 bases aligning to TRBD2. From germline, CDR1 is SGHTA and CDR2 FQGNSA. The CDR3 is 17 residues long. V lost 5 bases and J lost 4; bases outside the gene matches: 9. CDR3 coding DNA: TGTGCCAGCAGCAAAAATCTAGCGGGGGGCATCACCGGGGAGCTGTTTTTT. Residues: CASSKNLAGGITGELFF.

The chain carries TRBV7-3 and TRBJ2-7; TRBD2 matches 8 bases. Per the germline V gene, CDR1 is SGHTA and CDR2 is FQGTGA. The CDR3 runs to 14 residues. The junction had 9 bases not matched to a gene; V was cut back by 5 bases and J by 6 bases. CDR3 sequence reads: CASSPTGRGGEQYF. In DNA, the CDR3 is TGTGCCAGCAGCCCCACGGGACGGGGGGGCGAGCAGTACTTC.